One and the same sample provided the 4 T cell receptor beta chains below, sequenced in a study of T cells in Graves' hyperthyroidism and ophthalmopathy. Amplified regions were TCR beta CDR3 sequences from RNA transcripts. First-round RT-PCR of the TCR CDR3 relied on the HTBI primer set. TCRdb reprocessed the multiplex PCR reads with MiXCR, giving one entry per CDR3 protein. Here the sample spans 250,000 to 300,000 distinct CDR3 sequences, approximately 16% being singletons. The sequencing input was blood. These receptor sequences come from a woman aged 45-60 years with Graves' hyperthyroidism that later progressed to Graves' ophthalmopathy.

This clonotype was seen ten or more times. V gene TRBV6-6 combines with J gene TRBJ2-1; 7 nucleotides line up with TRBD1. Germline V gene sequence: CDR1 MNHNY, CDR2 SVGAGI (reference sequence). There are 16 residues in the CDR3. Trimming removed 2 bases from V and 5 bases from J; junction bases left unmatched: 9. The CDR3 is CASSYRKGQLHNEQFF. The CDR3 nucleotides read TGTGCCAGCAGTTACAGGAAGGGACAGCTCCACAATGAGCAGTTCTTC.

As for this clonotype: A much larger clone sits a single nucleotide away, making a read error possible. CDR3 sequence: CATTPGGNIQYF. CDR3 in DNA: TGTGCCACCACCCCCGGAGGAAACATTCAGTACTTC. The V and J genes are TRBV12-3 or TRBV12-4 and TRBJ2-4, with a tentative D call TRBD2 (5 bases). With 10 bases removed from V and 6 bases from J, the gap between germline ends came to 13 bases. This CDR3 contains 12 residues.

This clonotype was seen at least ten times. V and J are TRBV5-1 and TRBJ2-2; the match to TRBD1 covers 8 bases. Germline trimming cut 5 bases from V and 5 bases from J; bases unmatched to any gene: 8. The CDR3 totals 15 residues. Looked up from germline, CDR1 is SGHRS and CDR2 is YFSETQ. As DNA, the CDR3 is TGCGCCAGCAGGACGAGACAGGGGAGGACCGGGGAGCTGTTTTTT. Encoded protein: CASRTRQGRTGELFF.

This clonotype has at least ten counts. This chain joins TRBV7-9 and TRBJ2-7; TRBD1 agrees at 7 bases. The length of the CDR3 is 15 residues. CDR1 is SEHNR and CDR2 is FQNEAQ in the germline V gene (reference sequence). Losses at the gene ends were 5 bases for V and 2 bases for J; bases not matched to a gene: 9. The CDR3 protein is CASSLGAGGTYEQYF. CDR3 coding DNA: TGTGCCAGCAGCCTTGGGGCAGGGGGAACCTACGAGCAGTACTTC. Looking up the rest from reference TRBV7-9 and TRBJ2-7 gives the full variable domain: DTGVSQNPRHKITKRGQNVTFRCDPISEHNRLYWYRQTLGQGPEFLTYFQNEAQLEKSRLLSDRFSAERPKGSFSTLEIQRTEQGDSAMYLCASSLGAGGTYEQYFGPGTRLTVT.